The clone carrying this T cell receptor (beta chain) appeared many times. Its antigen is unidentified. This entry belongs to a study of spatial heterogeneity in lung cancer. General study findings and limits: Counts of expanded intratumoral alpha and beta TCRs tracked tumor mutation counts.

The time point is: sample taken at primary tumor resection. The germline gives CDR1 MNHEY, CDR2 SVGEGT. Trimming shortened V by 8 bases and J by 2 bases, and 8 bases separated the two germline ends. This CDR3 has 12 amino acids. In TCRdb, the 5' RACE reads were re-called with MiXCR into one record per CDR3 protein. The sample lists 25,000 to 30,000 distinct CDR3 sequences, around 7.4% occurring once. This specimen consisted of lung tumor tissue, obtained at surgery. V is TRBV6-2 or TRBV6-3 and J is TRBJ2-3; D is uncertain. This clonotype was obtained from a male donor with early-stage non-small cell lung cancer. The CDR3 is CASGSDTDTQYF. CDR3 DNA sequence: TGTGCCAGCGGGTCAGACACAGATACGCAGTATTTT.